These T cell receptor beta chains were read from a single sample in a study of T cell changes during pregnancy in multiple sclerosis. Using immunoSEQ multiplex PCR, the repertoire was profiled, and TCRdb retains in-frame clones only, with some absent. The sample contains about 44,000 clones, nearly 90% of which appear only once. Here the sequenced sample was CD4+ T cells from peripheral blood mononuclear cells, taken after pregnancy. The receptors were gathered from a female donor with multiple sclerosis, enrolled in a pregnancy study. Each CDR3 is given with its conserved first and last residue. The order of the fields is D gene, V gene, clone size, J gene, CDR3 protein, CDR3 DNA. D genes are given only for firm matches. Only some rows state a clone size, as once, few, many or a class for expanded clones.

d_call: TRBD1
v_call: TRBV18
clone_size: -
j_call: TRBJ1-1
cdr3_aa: CASSRDRGVTEAFF
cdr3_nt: TGTGCCAGCTCACGGGACAGGGGTGTCACTGAAGCTTTCTTT

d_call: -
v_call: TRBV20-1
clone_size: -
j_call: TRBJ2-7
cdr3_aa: CSATYLSEQYF
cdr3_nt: TGCAGTGCTACATACCTAAGCGAGCAGTACTTC

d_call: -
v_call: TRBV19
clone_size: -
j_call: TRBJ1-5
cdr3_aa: CASSPSTGVPGNQPQHF
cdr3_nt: TGTGCCAGTAGTCCCTCTACAGGAGTACCCGGGAATCAGCCCCAGCATTTT

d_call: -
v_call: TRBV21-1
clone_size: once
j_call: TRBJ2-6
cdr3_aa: CASSKAATPAGANVLTF
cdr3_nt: TGTGCCAGCAGCAAAGCGGCAACCCCAGCTGGGGCCAACGTCCTGACTTTC

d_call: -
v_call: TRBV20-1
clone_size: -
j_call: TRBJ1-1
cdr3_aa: CVPGRNTEAFF
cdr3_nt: TGCGTCCCAGGGCGGAACACTGAAGCTTTCTTT

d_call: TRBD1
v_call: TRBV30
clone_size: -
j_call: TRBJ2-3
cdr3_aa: CAWSVGTGVTDTQYF
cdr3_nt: TGTGCCTGGAGTGTGGGGACAGGGGTCACAGATACGCAGTATTTT

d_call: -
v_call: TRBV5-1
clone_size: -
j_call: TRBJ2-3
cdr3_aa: CASSLADSTDTQYF
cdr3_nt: TGCGCCAGCAGCTTGGCGGACTCCACAGATACGCAGTATTTT

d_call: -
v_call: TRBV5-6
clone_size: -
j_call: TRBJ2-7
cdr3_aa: CASSTVGGTYYEQYF
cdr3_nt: TGTGCCAGCAGCACCGTCGGCGGGACCTACTACGAGCAGTACTTC

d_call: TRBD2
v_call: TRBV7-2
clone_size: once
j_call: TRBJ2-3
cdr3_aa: CASSLQGSGNTDTQYF
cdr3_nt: TGTGCCAGCAGCCTCCAAGGTAGCGGGAACACAGATACGCAGTATTTT

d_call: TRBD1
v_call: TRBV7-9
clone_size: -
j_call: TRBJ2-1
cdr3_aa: CASSLVGQGMDEQFF
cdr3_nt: TGTGCCAGCAGCTTAGTAGGACAGGGTATGGATGAGCAGTTCTTC

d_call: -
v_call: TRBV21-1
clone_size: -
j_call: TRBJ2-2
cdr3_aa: CASRHTSPLAGDGELFF
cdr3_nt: TGTGCCAGCAGGCACACTTCACCACTAGCGGGAGACGGGGAGCTGTTTTTT

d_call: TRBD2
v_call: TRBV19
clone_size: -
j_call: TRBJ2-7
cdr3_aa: CASSGGLAGRYEQYF
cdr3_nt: TGTGCCAGTAGCGGGGGGCTAGCGGGACGCTACGAGCAGTACTTC

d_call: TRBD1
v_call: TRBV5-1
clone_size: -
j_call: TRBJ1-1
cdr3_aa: CASSLRTGKNTEAFF
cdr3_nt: TGCGCCAGCAGCTTAAGGACAGGGAAGAACACTGAAGCTTTCTTT

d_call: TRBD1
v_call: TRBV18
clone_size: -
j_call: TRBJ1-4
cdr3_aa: CASSVQGMGNEKLFF
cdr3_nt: TGTGCCAGCTCAGTACAGGGGATGGGGAATGAAAAACTGTTTTTT

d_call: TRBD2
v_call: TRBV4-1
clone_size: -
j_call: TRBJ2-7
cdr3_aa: CASRPTSGTYEQYF
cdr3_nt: TGCGCCAGCAGACCTACTAGCGGGACCTACGAGCAGTACTTC

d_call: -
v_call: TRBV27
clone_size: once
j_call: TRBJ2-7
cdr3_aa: CASSLFPNTYEQYF
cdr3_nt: TGTGCCAGCAGTTTATTTCCTAATACCTACGAGCAGTACTTC

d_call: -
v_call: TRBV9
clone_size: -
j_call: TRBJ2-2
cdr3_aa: CASSVVGLASTGELFF
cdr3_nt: TGTGCCAGCAGCGTAGTGGGACTGGCGAGCACCGGGGAGCTGTTTTTT

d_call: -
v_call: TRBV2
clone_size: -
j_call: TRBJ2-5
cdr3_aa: CASRVLGQETQYF
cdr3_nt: TGTGCCAGCAGAGTACTAGGACAAGAGACCCAGTACTTC

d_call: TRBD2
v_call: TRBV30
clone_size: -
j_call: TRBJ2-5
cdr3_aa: CAWSVGASGSQETQYF
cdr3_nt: TGTGCCTGGAGTGTTGGGGCTAGCGGGAGTCAAGAGACCCAGTACTTC

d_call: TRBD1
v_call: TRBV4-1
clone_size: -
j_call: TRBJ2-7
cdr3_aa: CASSHTRTGGEDEQYF
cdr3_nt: TGCGCCAGCAGCCACACACGGACAGGGGGTGAGGACGAGCAGTACTTC

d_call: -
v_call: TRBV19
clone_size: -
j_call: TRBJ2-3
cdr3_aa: CASSMRWGATDTQYF
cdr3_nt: TGTGCCAGTAGTATGCGCTGGGGCGCGACAGATACGCAGTATTTT

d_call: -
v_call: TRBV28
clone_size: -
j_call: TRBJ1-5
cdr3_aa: CASSFSWVRQPQHF
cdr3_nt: TGTGCCAGCAGTTTTAGCTGGGTTCGGCAGCCCCAGCATTTT

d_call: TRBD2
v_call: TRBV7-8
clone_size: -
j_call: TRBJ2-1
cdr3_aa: CASTFSGRRNYNEQFF
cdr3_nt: TGTGCCAGCACCTTTAGCGGGAGAAGGAATTACAATGAGCAGTTCTTC

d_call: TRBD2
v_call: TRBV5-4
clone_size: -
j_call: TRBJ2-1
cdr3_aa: CASSPGTSMNEQFF
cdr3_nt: TGTGCCAGCAGCCCCGGGACTAGTATGAATGAGCAGTTCTTC

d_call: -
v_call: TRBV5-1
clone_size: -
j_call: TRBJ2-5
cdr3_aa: CASSTGPGRETQYF
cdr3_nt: TGCGCCAGCAGCACTGGGCCAGGGCGGGAGACCCAGTACTTC

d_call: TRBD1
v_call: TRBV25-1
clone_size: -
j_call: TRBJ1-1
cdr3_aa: CASSPTRDRNTEAFF
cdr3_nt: TGTGCCAGCAGTCCGACACGGGACAGAAACACTGAAGCTTTCTTT

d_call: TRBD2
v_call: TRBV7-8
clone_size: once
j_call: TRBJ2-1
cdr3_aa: CASRVGLAYNEQFF
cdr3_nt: TGTGCCAGCCGAGTAGGACTAGCCTACAATGAGCAGTTCTTC

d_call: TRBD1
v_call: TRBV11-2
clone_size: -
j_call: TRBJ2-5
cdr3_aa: CASSFGTDPRTQYF
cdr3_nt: TGTGCCAGCAGCTTCGGGACAGATCCTCGGACCCAGTACTTC

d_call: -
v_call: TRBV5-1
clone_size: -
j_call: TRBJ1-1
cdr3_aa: CASRDTPSTEAFF
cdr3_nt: TGCGCCAGCAGGGACACGCCGAGCACTGAAGCTTTCTTT

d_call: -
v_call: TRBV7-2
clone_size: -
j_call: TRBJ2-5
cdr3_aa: CASSLERGETQYF
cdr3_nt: TGTGCCAGCAGCTTAGAACGGGGGGAGACCCAGTACTTC

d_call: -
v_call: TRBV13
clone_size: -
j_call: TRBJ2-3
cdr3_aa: CASSSRRESTDTQYF
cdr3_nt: TGTGCCAGCAGCTCCCGACGGGAGAGCACAGATACGCAGTATTTT

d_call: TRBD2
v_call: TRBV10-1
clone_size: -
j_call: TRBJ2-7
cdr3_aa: CASSGRLADPYEQYF
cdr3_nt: TGCGCCAGCAGTGGAAGACTAGCGGATCCCTACGAGCAGTACTTC

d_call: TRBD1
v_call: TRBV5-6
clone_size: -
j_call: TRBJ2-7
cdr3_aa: CASSRGQGAYEQYF
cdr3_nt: TGTGCCAGCAGCCGGGGACAGGGGGCCTACGAGCAGTACTTC

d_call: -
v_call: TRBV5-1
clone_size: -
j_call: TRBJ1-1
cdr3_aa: CASRFEAVNTEAFF
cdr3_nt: TGCGCCAGCAGGTTTGAGGCAGTAAACACTGAAGCTTTCTTT

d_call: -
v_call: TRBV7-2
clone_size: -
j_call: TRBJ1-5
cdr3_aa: CASSPHGSSNQPQHF
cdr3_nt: TGTGCCAGCAGCCCCCACGGTAGTAGCAATCAGCCCCAGCATTTT

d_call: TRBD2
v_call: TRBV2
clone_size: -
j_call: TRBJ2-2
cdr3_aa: CATPAGAVPTGELFF
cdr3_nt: TGTGCCACCCCGGCGGGAGCGGTCCCCACCGGGGAGCTGTTTTTT

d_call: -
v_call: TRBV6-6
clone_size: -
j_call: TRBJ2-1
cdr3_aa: CASSYSLVANEQFF
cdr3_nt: TGTGCCAGCAGTTACTCACTAGTTGCTAATGAGCAGTTCTTC

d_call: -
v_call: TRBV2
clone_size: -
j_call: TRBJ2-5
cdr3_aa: CASSVAPGEETQYF
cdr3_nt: TGTGCCAGCAGTGTAGCGCCAGGCGAAGAGACCCAGTACTTC